This T cell receptor beta chain was sequenced during a study of beta chain features in type 1 diabetes. General study results and limits: When Type 1 diabetes patients were examined, their TCRB CDR3s proved moderately but significantly shorter in all four CD4+ subsets.

As for this clone: Its antigen remains unidentified.

The CDR3 runs 13 residues. Trimming removed 5 bases at V and 0 bases at J, with 8 bases between. Germline lookup yields CDR1 SEHNR and CDR2 FQNEAQ (reference sequence). Of the isolated RNA, all was reverse transcribed, and so the sequenced material was expressed TCRB transcripts. Regulatory, naive and central memory T cell samples averaged approximately 3.5 million reads. The repertoire was sequenced with immunoSEQ multiplex PCR; TCRdb's copy has only in-frame clones and lacks some. The sample yields about 340,000 clones, about a tenth seen once. This TCR was recovered from a young man with type 1 diabetes. The sample consisted of central memory CD4+ T cells from blood. The genes are TRBV7-9 and TRBJ2-7; D call uncertain. CDR3: CASSRENSYEQYF. The CDR3 bases are TGTGCCAGCAGCCGAGAAAACTCCTACGAGCAGTACTTC.